What follows is one TCR beta chain and its context. The data were taken from a study of CXCR3-negative and CXCR3-positive naive CD8 T cells. This CDR3 region has 17 residues. The V gene's germline CDR1 is SQVTM and CDR2 ANQGSEA. The libraries of TRB cDNA were prepared using 5' RACE with UMI labels. TCRdb reprocessed the 5' RACE reads, with one entry per CDR3 protein and no DNA. The repertoire table contains tens of thousands of distinct CDR3 sequences. This sequence was found in a human donor in good health. Some clones in this sample may be carry-over from other donors' samples. The sequenced sample consisted of memory CD8+ T cells from blood. The rearrangement uses TRBV29-1 and TRBJ2-3; TCRdb lists TRBD1, though no DNA is available to test this call. CDR3 region: CSVEGGAGQGGTDTQYF.